What follows is one TCR beta chain and its context. Its antigen is not known. Though nominally healthy at sampling, donors likely had unrecorded immune exposures. This CDR3 has 15 residues. CDR1 and CDR2 (germline): LGHNA, YNFKEQ. V lost 1 base and J 3 bases, leaving 9 bases between the germline ends. The PCR was carried out with 60 Vbeta primers and 13 Jbeta primers. Clones were sequenced by immunoSEQ multiplex PCR, and TCRdb holds only the in-frame ones, with some missing. The table has 25,000 to 30,000 clones, less than 70% seen once; the top ten hold 42%. The sample belongs to a study of cytomegalovirus exposure and HLA in healthy donors. Study results and limitations: By HLA locus, TCR association rates varied in a later analysis, with DRB1 showing the most and HLA-C the fewest. An analysis done earlier found most TCR beta V segments productive about 87% or about 30% of the time. Researchers counted roughly 160 TCR beta chains as cytomegalovirus-associated.

V and J are TRBV4-2 and TRBJ2-2; perhaps TRBD2 as D (5 bases). The receptor was derived from a male donor in good health and CMV-seropositive. The material sequenced was PBMCs. CDR3 residues: CASSQVGRHTGELFF. The CDR3, as DNA: TGTGCCAGCAGCCAAGTGGGGAGACACACCGGGGAGCTGTTTTTT.